This T cell receptor beta chain was identified in a study of identical twins. TCRdb ran MiXCR on the 5' RACE reads and lists one entry per CDR3 protein. The sample carries nearly 650,000 distinct CDR3 sequences, less than 9% recorded once. J was trimmed by 8 bases and V by 5 bases; bases with no gene match: 14. Germline-derived CDR1 and CDR2 are SEHNR and FQNEAQ (reference sequence). The CDR3 extends over 15 amino acids. The table lists this clonotype with a few counts. The same data also contributed to another study, on yellow fever vaccine responses in identical twins.

The V call is TRBV7-9, the J call TRBJ1-2; TRBD1 matches 7 bases. The specimen sequenced was PBMCs. This receptor was identified in a woman aged 18-35 years in good health. CDR3 in DNA: TGTGCCAGCAGCCCCCGGACAGGTGGCTCGGAGGGCTACACCTTC. Protein sequence: CASSPRTGGSEGYTF.